Listed below are T cell receptor beta chains from one sample, sequenced in a study of blood T cells in healthy people across ages. TCRdb passed the 5' RACE reads through MiXCR, listing each CDR3 protein once. The sample holds 1.5 million to 2 million distinct CDR3 sequences, 30% to 35% seen once. What was sequenced was blood. The source of these receptors is a woman aged 30 to 39 in good health. CDR3s include the opening cysteine and the closing phenylalanine or tryptophan. A D gene is named only where the DNA matches it firmly. Expanded clones get a size class; other rows say once, few or many, or leave the size out.

CDR3,DNA,D,J,V,size
CASSADRGLGGYTF,TGTGCCAGCAGTGCCGACAGGGGGCTTGGGGGCTACACCTTC,TRBD1,TRBJ1-2,TRBV5-8,few
CASDFTSGGGNEQFF,TGTGCCAGCGACTTCACTAGCGGGGGTGGTAATGAGCAGTTCTTC,TRBD2,TRBJ2-1,TRBV11-1,few
CAWMPAGQLYEQYF,TGTGCCTGGATGCCGGCGGGACAGCTCTACGAGCAGTACTTC,-,TRBJ2-7,TRBV30,-
CASSNPRVYYGYTF,TGTGCCAGCAGCAACCCCAGGGTCTATTATGGCTACACCTTC,-,TRBJ1-2,TRBV9,few
CSARAGVTDTQYF,TGCAGTGCTAGAGCGGGAGTAACAGATACGCAGTATTTT,-,TRBJ2-3,TRBV20-1,few
CASSRLLAASTDTQYF,TGTGCCAGCAGCCGGCTACTAGCGGCGAGCACAGATACGCAGTATTTT,TRBD2,TRBJ2-3,TRBV12-3/TRBV12-4,few
CASSLGAGRAKNIQYF,TGTGCCAGCAGCTTAGGCGCAGGTCGAGCCAAAAACATTCAGTACTTC,-,TRBJ2-4,TRBV7-9,many
CASSYAPAGSYEQYF,TGTGCCAGCAGTTACGCTCCGGCGGGCTCCTACGAGCAGTACTTC,-,TRBJ2-7,TRBV6-6,few
CASSVTSVGGAALEQYF,TGCGCCAGCAGTGTAACTAGCGTCGGAGGGGCAGCTCTCGAGCAGTACTTC,TRBD2,TRBJ2-7,TRBV5-1,-
CASGANYGYTF,TGTGCCAGCGGGGCTAACTATGGCTACACCTTC,-,TRBJ1-2,TRBV28,-
CASSPTGGKNEQFF,TGTGCCAGCAGCCCGACAGGGGGCAAGAATGAGCAGTTCTTC,TRBD1,TRBJ2-1,TRBV3-1,few
CASSEIASGPSGGSNQPQHF,TGTGCCAGCAGTGAAATTGCATCCGGCCCTTCAGGGGGAAGCAATCAGCCCCAGCATTTT,TRBD1,TRBJ1-5,TRBV25-1,-
CASSERPQDQNGYTF,TGTGCCAGCAGTGAACGGCCACAGGACCAAAATGGCTACACCTTC,-,TRBJ1-2,TRBV2,-
CASSQGLTGRFDYEQYF,TGCGCCAGCAGCCAAGGACTCACGGGGCGTTTTGACTACGAGCAGTACTTC,-,TRBJ2-7,TRBV4-1,-
CASSGSGGNQPQHF,TGTGCCAGCTCGGGTTCAGGGGGCAATCAGCCCCAGCATTTT,-,TRBJ1-5,TRBV18,-
CASSWGTGNYEQYF,TGCGCCAGCAGCTGGGGGACAGGGAACTACGAGCAGTACTTC,TRBD1,TRBJ2-7,TRBV5-1,many
CASSLGPLDGNQPQHF,TGTGCCAGCAGCTTAGGGCCCCTAGATGGAAATCAGCCCCAGCATTTT,-,TRBJ1-5,TRBV7-9,-
CAGSLAGGLSYNEQFF,TGTGCCGGCAGCTTGGCCGGGGGGCTCTCCTACAATGAGCAGTTCTTC,-,TRBJ2-1,TRBV5-6,-
CASSLDPSGIYEQYF,TGTGCCAGCAGCTTAGATCCGTCAGGGATCTACGAGCAGTACTTC,-,TRBJ2-7,TRBV11-3,-
CATSRDLGQGANGYTF,TGTGCCACCAGCAGAGATCTGGGACAGGGGGCTAATGGCTACACCTTC,TRBD1,TRBJ1-2,TRBV15,few
CSGAGSEGYTF,TGCAGCGGGGCAGGGTCTGAAGGCTACACCTTC,-,TRBJ1-2,TRBV29-1,-
CASSPRLAGRTDTQYF,TGTGCCAGCAGCCCAAGACTAGCGGGACGGACAGATACGCAGTATTTT,TRBD2,TRBJ2-3,TRBV7-2,many
CASRWAAGESYNEQFF,TGTGCCAGCAGATGGGCAGCGGGAGAGTCCTACAATGAGCAGTTCTTC,TRBD2,TRBJ2-1,TRBV7-9,-
CASSHAGTEFF,TGTGCCAGCAGCCACGCGGGTACGGAGTTCTTC,-,TRBJ2-1,TRBV7-8,few
CASSRGRGRRGTYEQYF,TGTGCCAGCAGTCGAGGACGGGGCCGTAGGGGCACCTACGAGCAGTACTTC,-,TRBJ2-7,TRBV6-7,few
CASSQKTDTQYF,TGTGCCAGTTCCCAAAAGACAGATACGCAGTATTTT,-,TRBJ2-3,TRBV6-6,-
CASSPTSTPNEQFF,TGTGCCAGCAGCCCTACTAGTACTCCCAATGAGCAGTTCTTC,-,TRBJ2-1,TRBV11-2,few
CAGGDETQYF,TGTGCCGGGGGGGACGAAACCCAGTACTTC,TRBD2,TRBJ2-5,TRBV30,few
CATSRGRPSSYEQYF,TGTGCCACCAGCAGGGGTAGGCCTAGCTCCTACGAGCAGTACTTC,-,TRBJ2-7,TRBV15,-
CASKPGSKAYEQYF,TGTGCCAGCAAACCAGGTTCGAAAGCGTACGAGCAGTACTTC,-,TRBJ2-7,TRBV6-1,few
CASSLEAGADYGYTF,TGCGCCAGCAGCTTGGAGGCGGGGGCGGACTATGGCTACACCTTC,-,TRBJ1-2,TRBV5-1,-
CSAGGRLFGEQYF,TGCAGTGCCGGGGGTAGGCTGTTTGGCGAGCAGTACTTC,-,TRBJ2-7,TRBV20-1,-
CASSKDDSSFTDTQYF,TGTGCCAGCAGCAAAGATGACTCATCCTTCACAGATACGCAGTATTTT,-,TRBJ2-3,TRBV21-1,few
CASSGNDRGPYEQYF,TGTGCCAGCAGTGGCAATGACAGGGGACCTTACGAGCAGTACTTC,TRBD1,TRBJ2-7,TRBV25-1,few
CASSLYSGTGNSPLHF,TGCGCCAGCAGCTTATACTCCGGGACAGGAAATTCACCCCTCCACTTT,TRBD1,TRBJ1-6,TRBV5-1,-
CASSQGLAGGEQYF,TGTGCCAGCAGCCAAGGACTAGCGGGAGGCGAGCAGTACTTC,TRBD2,TRBJ2-7,TRBV7-9,many
CSAISGEGLSYEQFF,TGCAGTGCTATCAGCGGGGAGGGGCTTTCCTACGAGCAGTTCTTC,TRBD2,TRBJ2-1,TRBV20-1,-
CASSGGQGAIGSPLHF,TGTGCCAGCAGCGGGGGACAGGGGGCAATCGGTTCACCCCTCCACTTT,TRBD1,TRBJ1-6,TRBV9,-
CASSLFVGSSYEQYF,TGTGCCAGCAGCTTGTTTGTGGGAAGCAGCTACGAGCAGTACTTC,-,TRBJ2-7,TRBV5-5,few
CASSFADRAYGYTF,TGTGCCAGCAGTTTTGCGGACAGGGCCTATGGCTACACCTTC,TRBD1,TRBJ1-2,TRBV27,-
CASSPTQLGGRHTQYF,TGTGCCAGCAGCCCGACTCAACTAGGGGGGCGACATACGCAGTATTTT,-,TRBJ2-3,TRBV12-3/TRBV12-4,-
CASSQTSNEQFF,TGTGCCAGCAGCCAGACATCCAATGAGCAGTTCTTC,-,TRBJ2-1,TRBV3-1,-
CASSEMEQGQNQPQHF,TGTGCCAGCAGTGAAATGGAACAGGGCCAAAATCAGCCCCAGCATTTT,-,TRBJ1-5,TRBV2,few
CASSTGLAGAGELFF,TGTGCCAGTAGTACGGGACTAGCGGGAGCCGGGGAGCTGTTTTTT,TRBD2,TRBJ2-2,TRBV19,few
CASSPPSGKFYNEQFF,TGTGCCAGCAGCCCACCTAGCGGGAAGTTTTACAATGAGCAGTTCTTC,TRBD2,TRBJ2-1,TRBV7-9,-
CSASSSQTPYEQYF,TGCAGTGCTAGTTCCTCTCAGACACCCTACGAGCAGTACTTC,-,TRBJ2-7,TRBV20-1,few
CASSEWDRGANQPQHF,TGTGCCAGCAGCGAATGGGACAGGGGTGCAAATCAGCCCCAGCATTTT,TRBD1,TRBJ1-5,TRBV7-2,-
CASTGSTQYF,TGTGCCAGCACCGGGAGTACGCAGTATTTT,-,TRBJ2-3,TRBV2,few
CASSPKTGVSYNEQFF,TGTGCCAGCAGCCCCAAGACAGGGGTATCCTACAATGAGCAGTTCTTC,TRBD1,TRBJ2-1,TRBV4-2,few
CSARLGRGSFGAQHF,TGCAGTGCCAGGCTGGGCAGGGGGTCTTTTGGGGCCCAGCATTTT,TRBD1,TRBJ1-5,TRBV20-1,-